This TCR beta chain was captured in a study of CD4+ T cells in melanoma. Germline V lookup: CDR1 LGHNA, CDR2 YNFKEQ. The CDR3 loop spans 12 amino acids. Trimming shortened V by 0 bases and J by 10 bases, and 9 bases separated the two germline ends. Overall study findings and caveats: Neoantigen-specific CD4+ T cells in melanoma reportedly had diverse differentiation states. A reported correlation linked neoantigen-specific CD4+ T cells to CD8+, macrophage and B cell function.

Of note for this clone: Its target is unknown.

Clones were read by immunoSEQ multiplex PCR, and TCRdb kept only the in-frame ones, dropping some. Here the sample spans 52,000 or so clones, 60% to 75% being singletons. The material sequenced was tumor tissue. V and J are TRBV4-2 and TRBJ1-1; D unclear. The receptor was derived from a human donor with melanoma. The CDR3 is CASSQEGKGAFF. The CDR3, as DNA: TGTGCCAGCAGCCAAGAGGGGAAAGGAGCTTTCTTT.